This entry features one T cell receptor beta chain sequence. This sample is part of a study of regulatory T cells in long-lasting Graves disease. Arm-PCR of CDR3 regions and iRepertoire HTBI primers were used to build TCR beta libraries. TCRdb re-analysed the multiplex PCR reads in MiXCR, keeping a single row per CDR3 protein. Of hundreds of thousands of distinct CDR3 sequences in the sample, 16% are singletons; the top ten hold roughly 10%. Time point noted: newly diagnosed GD, antithyroid drugs for less than 3 months. Preparation of the TCR library used RNA extracted from PBMCs. The data also belong to a second study, concerning T cells in Graves' hyperthyroidism and ophthalmopathy. Per that study: Absence of ophthalmopathy progression within 18 months defined stable Graves' hyperthyroidism. Most clonotypes that expanded in the thyroid above 0.001 also showed up in blood.

The specimen comprised peripheral blood mononuclear cells (PBMCs), sampled at new diagnosis, from a patient treated with antithyroid drugs. The source is a woman aged 30 to 39 with Graves disease.

For the CDR3, the DNA is TGTGCCAGCAGAATAACAGGGGGGGAGTTTTATTCTGAAAAACTGTTTTTT. This encodes CASRITGGEFYSEKLFF. The J gene is TRBJ1-4, the V gene TRBV12-3 or TRBV12-4, with 8 bases matching TRBD1. The trim removed 6 bases at V and 7 bases at J, leaving 16 bases unmatched. The CDR3 runs to 17 residues.